The next 8 T cell receptor beta chains were all read from a single sample in a study of blood T cell repertoires in COVID-19. The table came from immunoSEQ multiplex PCR; TCRdb's copy has only in-frame clones and leaves some out. This sample has roughly 290,000 clones; approximately 85% occur once, and the top ten carry 2.2%. Sequenced sample: PBMCs or T cells enriched from blood (not recorded which). Receptor source: a man aged 25-45 years who had recovered from COVID-19.

The V and J genes are TRBV25-1 and TRBJ1-2; 9 bases map to TRBD1. From germline, CDR1 is MGHDK and CDR2 SYGVNS. The V segment lost 1 base and the J segment 0 bases; nucleotides outside the gene matches: 3. The CDR3 sequence is 16 residues long. The chain's CDR3 is CASSELGQGANYGYTF. CDR3 DNA sequence: TGTGCCAGCAGTGAATTGGGACAGGGAGCTAACTATGGCTACACCTTC.

The chain has TRBV27 and TRBJ2-5; tentatively, D is TRBD1 (7 bases). Germline V gene data show CDR1 as MNHEY and CDR2 as SMNVEV (reference sequence). There are 13 residues in the CDR3. Deletions cut 6 bases from V and 4 bases from J, with 12 bases between. The CDR3 sequence: CASRSGGLETQYF. CDR3 nucleotide sequence: TGTGCCAGCAGATCAGGGGGACTAGAGACCCAGTACTTC.

This chain uses TRBV19 with TRBJ1-2; D might be TRBD1 (6 bases). The CDR3 length is 15 residues. Germline values: CDR1 LNHDA, CDR2 SQIVND (reference sequence). Trimming cost V 4 bases and J 8 bases, with 20 bases left between them. CDR3 sequence: CASSTPYQGSRGYTF. In nucleotides, the CDR3 is TGTGCCAGTAGTACCCCGTACCAGGGGAGTCGGGGCTACACCTTC.

This sequence joins TRBV10-3 and TRBJ1-5; 8 bases fit TRBD1. The CDR3 sequence is 13 residues long. Germline V gives CDR1 ENHRY, CDR2 SYGVKD. V lost 9 bases and J lost 5; bases outside the gene matches: 6. In nucleotides, the CDR3 is TGTGCCATAAGGGACAGGTTGGATCAGCCCCAGCATTTT. Its translation is CAIRDRLDQPQHF.

V and J are TRBV9 and TRBJ2-3; 8 positions agree with TRBD2. The CDR3 length is 17 residues. V lost 2 bases to trimming and J lost 0 bases; unmatched junction nucleotides: 8. Germline V CDR1 and CDR2: SGDLS, YYNGEE. Here the CDR3 reads CASSVFSRGGSTDTQYF. CDR3 DNA: TGTGCCAGCAGCGTGTTCTCACGCGGGGGGAGCACAGATACGCAGTATTTT.

This rearrangement joins TRBV5-1 to TRBJ1-1, with unresolved D. This CDR3 has 14 residues. CDR1 and CDR2 (germline): SGHRS, YFSETQ. V was shortened by 2 bases and J by 0 bases, with 8 bases between the two germline ends. The CDR3 DNA is TGCGCCAGCAGCTTAAACCAGTTGAACACTGAAGCTTTCTTT. Protein product: CASSLNQLNTEAFF.

This chain uses TRBV12-3 or TRBV12-4 with TRBJ1-1, with D uncertain. The CDR3 runs to 13 residues. Between the trimmed V and J ends, which lost 1 base and 5 bases, there was a span of 8 bases. CDR3 in DNA: TGTGCCAGCAGTTTAGGGAGATGGACTGAAGCTTTCTTT. This encodes CASSLGRWTEAFF.

The chain employs TRBV12-5 and TRBJ2-1; 8 bases fit TRBD2. V lost 0 bases, J lost 4 bases, and 11 bases stayed unmatched. CDR1 is LGHNT, CDR2 FRNRAP, per germline. CDR3 length: 18 residues. CDR3: CASGLVRGGHPPYNEQFF. The CDR3 DNA sequence: TGTGCTAGTGGTTTGGTACGGGGGGGGCATCCCCCTTACAATGAGCAGTTCTTC.